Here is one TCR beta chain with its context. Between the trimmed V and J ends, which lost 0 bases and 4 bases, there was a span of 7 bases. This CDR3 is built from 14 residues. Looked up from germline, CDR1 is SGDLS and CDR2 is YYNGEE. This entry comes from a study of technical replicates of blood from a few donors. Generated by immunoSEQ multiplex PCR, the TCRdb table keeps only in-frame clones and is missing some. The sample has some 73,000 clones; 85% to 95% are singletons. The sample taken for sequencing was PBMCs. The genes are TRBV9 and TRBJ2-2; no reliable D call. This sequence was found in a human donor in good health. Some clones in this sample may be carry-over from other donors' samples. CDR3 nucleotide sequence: TGTGCCAGCAGCGTAGCTACAGCCACCGGGGAGCTGTTTTTT. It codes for CASSVATATGELFF.